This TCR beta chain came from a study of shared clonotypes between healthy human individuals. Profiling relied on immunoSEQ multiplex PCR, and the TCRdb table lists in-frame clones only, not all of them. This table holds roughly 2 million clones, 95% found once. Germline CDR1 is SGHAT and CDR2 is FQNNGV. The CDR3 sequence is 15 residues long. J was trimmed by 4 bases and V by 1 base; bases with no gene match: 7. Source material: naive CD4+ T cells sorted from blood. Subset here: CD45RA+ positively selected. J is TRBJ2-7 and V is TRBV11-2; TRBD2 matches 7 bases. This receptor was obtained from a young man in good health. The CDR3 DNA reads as TGTGCCAGCAGCTTAGTTGCTAGCGGAAGATACGAGCAGTACTTC. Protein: CASSLVASGRYEQYF.